The source of this T cell receptor delta chain is a study of human gamma delta and Vdelta1 T cells. Points from the study as a whole: Polyclonal Delta One T cells reportedly showed broad cytotoxic targeting of acute myeloid leukemia.

The germline V gene encodes CDR1 TSWWSYY and CDR2 QGS. This CDR3 has 18 residues. V was trimmed by 3 bases and J by 8 bases, leaving 28 bases between them. In its sample, this clone was seen a few times. Its antigen is not known. TCRdb ran CATT on the PCR reads. Counted here are thousands of delta-chain clones, over 30% occurring once; the ten biggest clones make up roughly 5.8%. This TCR was sampled from a human donor in good health. The rearrangement links TRDV1 to TRDJ1, with D possibly matching TRDD2 (6 bases). Material: Vdelta1 gamma-delta T cells from blood grown in culture (DOT cells). CDR3 in amino acids: CALGERLSSSYCSSKLIF. For the CDR3, the DNA is TGTGCTCTTGGGGAGCGCTTATCTTCCTCCTATTGTTCCTCCAAACTCATCTTT.